The clone carrying this T cell receptor beta chain was seen a few times. The sample originates from a study of T cell changes during pregnancy in multiple sclerosis. With 0 bases clipped from V and 7 bases from J, the junction kept 0 bases outside the gene matches. The V gene's germline CDR1 is MNHEY and CDR2 SVGAGI. The CDR3 totals 13 residues. Profiling relied on immunoSEQ multiplex PCR, and the TCRdb table lists in-frame clones only, not all of them. The sample contains approximately 60,000 clones, approximately 90% of which appear only once. The receptor was isolated from a female donor in good health, enrolled as a control in a pregnancy study. The sequences come from peripheral blood, collected after pregnancy. The V gene is TRBV6-5, the J gene TRBJ1-1; 9 bases fit TRBD1. The CDR3 coding sequence is TGTGCCAGCAGTTACTCGGACAGGGGTGAAGCTTTCTTT. It yields the protein CASSYSDRGEAFF.